These 9 T cell receptor beta chains were all obtained from the same sample, sequenced in a study of blood T cell repertoires in COVID-19. TCRdb's table, derived via immunoSEQ multiplex PCR, lists solely in-frame clones and lacks some. The sample lists just over 95,000 clones, roughly 87% seen once, with approximately 20% in the top ten. The specimen was peripheral blood. These receptors all come from a man at least 80 years old with acute or convalescent COVID-19.

CDR3 nucleotide sequence: TGCAGCGTTCGGAGGGGGGGCAATGAGCAGTTCTTC. It translates to CSVRRGGNEQFF. The chain links TRBV29-1 to TRBJ2-1, with D possibly matching TRBD2 (7 bases). The CDR3 is 12 amino acids. Germline loops: CDR1 SQVTM, CDR2 ANQGSEA. V was clipped by 5 bases and J by 6 bases, with 11 bases between them.

This clone was counted between two and nine times. Other DNA sequences of this sample code for an identical CDR3. The rearrangement joins TRBV28 to TRBJ1-2, with D tentatively TRBD1 (6 bases). Per germline, CDR1 MDHEN and CDR2 SYDVKM. This CDR3 is built from 13 residues. The V end lost 0 bases, the J end lost 8 bases, and 10 bases lay between the germline ends. CDR3 loop: CASSLWGAGGYTF. CDR3 sequence (DNA): TGTGCCAGCAGTTTATGGGGGGCCGGAGGCTACACCTTC.

The genes are TRBV7-2 and TRBJ1-3, with a tentative D call TRBD1 (5 bases). The germline V gene encodes CDR1 SGHTA and CDR2 FQGNSA. The CDR3 covers 16 residues. V lost 3 bases, J lost 0 bases, and 12 bases lay in between. CDR3 in DNA: TGTGCCAGCAGCTTGGGCAGGGTGAGCTCTGGAAACACCATATATTTT. It codes for CASSLGRVSSGNTIYF.

V usage is TRBV7-9 and J usage is TRBJ2-5; D is ambiguous. This CDR3 has 13 amino acids. Germline assignment: CDR1 SEHNR and CDR2 FQNEAQ (reference sequence). The V end was cut by 4 bases, the J end by 0 bases, with 6 bases between. In DNA form, the CDR3 reads TGTGCCAGCAGCTCCCGCGACCAAGAGACCCAGTACTTC. It encodes CASSSRDQETQYF.

V and J are TRBV2 and TRBJ2-1; D gene unclear. The V gene's germline CDR1 is SNHLY and CDR2 FYNNEI. This CDR3 has 17 residues. Trimming left V 2 bases short and J 0 bases short, with 14 bases between. The CDR3 protein is CASSEWAGSSSYNEQFF. CDR3 in DNA: TGTGCCAGCAGTGAATGGGCAGGTTCAAGCTCCTACAATGAGCAGTTCTTC.

CDR3: CASSRGTANSPLHF. The DNA of the CDR3 is TGTGCCAGCAGCCGAGGGACAGCTAATTCACCCCTCCACTTT. The V call is TRBV7-8, the J call TRBJ1-6; TRBD1 matches 7 bases. The V and J ends lost 5 bases and 6 bases, in that order; junction bases with no gene match: 4. This CDR3 is built from 14 residues. CDR1 is SGHVS, CDR2 FQNEAQ, per germline.

The DNA of the CDR3 is TGTGCCAGCAGCTTCGACAGAGGCAATCAGCCCCAGCATTTT. This gives the protein CASSFDRGNQPQHF. The genes are TRBV7-2 and TRBJ1-5, with TRBD1 as a possible D gene (5 bases). This CDR3 comprises 14 residues. V was trimmed by 3 bases and J by 2 bases, leaving 8 bases between them. Germline CDR1 and CDR2: SGHTA and FQGNSA.

V is TRBV29-1 and J is TRBJ2-7; D is unclear. Trimming removed 7 bases from V and 0 bases from J, with 16 bases in between. Germline assignment: CDR1 SQVTM and CDR2 ANQGSEA. The CDR3 is 14 residues long. The CDR3 protein is CSAAGPPSSYEQYF. CDR3 DNA sequence: TGCAGCGCCGCTGGTCCTCCCAGCTCCTACGAGCAGTACTTC.

This clone has only a few counts. V and J are TRBV18 and TRBJ2-7; D may be TRBD2 (5 bases). Looked up from germline, CDR1 is KGHSH and CDR2 is LQKENI. V shed 5 bases and J shed 6 bases, with 8 bases lying between them. This CDR3 is 11 amino acids long. As DNA, the CDR3 is TGTGCCAGCTCAGCCGGAGGCGAGCAGTACTTC. Translating gives CASSAGGEQYF.